The clone carrying this TCR beta chain occurred once. Its antigen remains unknown. This may be a read error: a much more frequent sequence differs by one nucleotide. The record originates from a study of T cells in Graves' hyperthyroidism and ophthalmopathy. The CDR3 totals 13 residues. The germline V gene encodes CDR1 SNHLY and CDR2 FYNNEI. Clinicians diagnosed patients from clinical symptoms, serum thyroxine and TRAb, thyroid ultrasound and orbital computed tomography. Study observations and caveats: Within blood appeared most thyroid clonotypes that had expanded above 0.001. Stable hyperthyroidism was separated from ophthalmopathy by a model based on 13 V-J features.

There were TCR beta CDR3 regions amplified from RNA transcripts. The study used the HTBI primer set for a first-round RT-PCR of the TCR CDR3. TCRdb ran MiXCR on the multiplex PCR reads and lists one entry per CDR3 protein. The table shows approximately 640,000 distinct CDR3 sequences, with 45% occurring only once. This TCR came from an adult man with Graves' disease, either hyperthyroidism or ophthalmopathy (not recorded which). Sequencing was performed on peripheral blood or thyroid tissue (not recorded which). The J gene is TRBJ1-5, the V gene TRBV2; no clear D gene. The chain's CDR3 is CANSESYSQPQHF. The CDR3 DNA is TGTGCCAACAGTGAATCCTATTCTCAGCCCCAGCATTTT. Complete variable domain (other parts from reference TRBV2 and TRBJ1-5): EPEVTQTPSHQVTQMGQEVILRCVPISNHLYFYWYRQILGQKVEFLVSFYNNEISEKSEIFDDQFSVERPDGSNFTLKIRSTKLEDSAMYFCANSESYSQPQHFGDGTRLSIL.